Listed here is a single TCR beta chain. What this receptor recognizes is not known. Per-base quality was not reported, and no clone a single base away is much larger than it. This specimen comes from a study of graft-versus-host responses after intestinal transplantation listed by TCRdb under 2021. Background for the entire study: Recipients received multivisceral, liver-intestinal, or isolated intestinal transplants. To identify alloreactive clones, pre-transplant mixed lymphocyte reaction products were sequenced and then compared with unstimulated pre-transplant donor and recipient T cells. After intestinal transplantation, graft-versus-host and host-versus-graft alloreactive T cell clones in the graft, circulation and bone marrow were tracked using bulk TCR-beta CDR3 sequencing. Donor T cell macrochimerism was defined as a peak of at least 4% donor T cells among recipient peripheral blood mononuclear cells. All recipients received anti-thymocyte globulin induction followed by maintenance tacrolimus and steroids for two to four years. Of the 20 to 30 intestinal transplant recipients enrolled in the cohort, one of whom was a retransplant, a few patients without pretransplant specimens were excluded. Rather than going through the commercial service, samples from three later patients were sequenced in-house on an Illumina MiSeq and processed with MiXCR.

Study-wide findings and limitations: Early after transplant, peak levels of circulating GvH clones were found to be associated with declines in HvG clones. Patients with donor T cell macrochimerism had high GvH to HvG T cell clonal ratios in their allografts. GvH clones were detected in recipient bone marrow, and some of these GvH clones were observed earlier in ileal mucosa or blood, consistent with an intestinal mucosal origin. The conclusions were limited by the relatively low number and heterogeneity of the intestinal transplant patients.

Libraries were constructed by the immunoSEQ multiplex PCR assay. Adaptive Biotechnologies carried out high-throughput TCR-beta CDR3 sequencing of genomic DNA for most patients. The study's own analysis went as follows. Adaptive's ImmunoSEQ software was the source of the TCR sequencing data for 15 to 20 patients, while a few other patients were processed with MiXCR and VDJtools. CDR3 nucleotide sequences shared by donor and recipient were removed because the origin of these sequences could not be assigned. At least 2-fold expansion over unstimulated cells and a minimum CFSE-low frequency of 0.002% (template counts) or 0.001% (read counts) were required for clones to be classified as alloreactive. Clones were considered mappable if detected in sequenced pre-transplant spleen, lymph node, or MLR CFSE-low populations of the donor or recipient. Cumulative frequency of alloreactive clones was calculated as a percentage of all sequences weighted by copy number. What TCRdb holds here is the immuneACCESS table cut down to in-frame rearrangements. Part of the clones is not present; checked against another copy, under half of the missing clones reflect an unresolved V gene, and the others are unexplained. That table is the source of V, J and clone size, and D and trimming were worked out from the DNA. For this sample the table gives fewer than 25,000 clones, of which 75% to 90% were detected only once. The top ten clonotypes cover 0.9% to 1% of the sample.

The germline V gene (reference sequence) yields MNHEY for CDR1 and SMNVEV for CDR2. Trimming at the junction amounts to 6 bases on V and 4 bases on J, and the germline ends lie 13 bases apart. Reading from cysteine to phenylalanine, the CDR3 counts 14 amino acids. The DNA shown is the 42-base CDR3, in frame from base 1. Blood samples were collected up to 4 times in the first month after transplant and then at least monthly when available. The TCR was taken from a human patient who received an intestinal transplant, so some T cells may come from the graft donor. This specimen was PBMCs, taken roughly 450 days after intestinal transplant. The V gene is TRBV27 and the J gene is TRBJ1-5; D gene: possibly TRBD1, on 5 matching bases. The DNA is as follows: TGTGCCAGCAGCACTCCAGGGAATAATCAGCCCCAGCATTTT. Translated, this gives CASSTPGNNQPQHF.